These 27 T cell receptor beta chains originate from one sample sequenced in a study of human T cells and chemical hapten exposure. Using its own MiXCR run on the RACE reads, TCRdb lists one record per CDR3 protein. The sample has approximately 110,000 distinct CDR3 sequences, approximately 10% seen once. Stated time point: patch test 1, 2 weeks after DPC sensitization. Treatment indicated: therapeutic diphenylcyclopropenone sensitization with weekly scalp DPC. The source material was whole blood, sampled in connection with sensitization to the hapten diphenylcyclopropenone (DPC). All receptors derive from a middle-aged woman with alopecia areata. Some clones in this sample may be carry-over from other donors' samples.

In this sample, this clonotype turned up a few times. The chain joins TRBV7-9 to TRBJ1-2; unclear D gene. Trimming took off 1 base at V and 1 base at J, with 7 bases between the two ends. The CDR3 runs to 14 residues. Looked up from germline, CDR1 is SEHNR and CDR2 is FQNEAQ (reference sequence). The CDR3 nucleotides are TGTGCCAGCAGCTTAGGACGGCATAACTATGGCTACACCTTC. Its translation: CASSLGRHNYGYTF. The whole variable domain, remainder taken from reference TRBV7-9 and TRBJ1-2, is DTGVSQNPRHKITKRGQNVTFRCDPISEHNRLYWYRQTLGQGPEFLTYFQNEAQLEKSRLLSDRFSAERPKGSFSTLEIQRTEQGDSAMYLCASSLGRHNYGYTFGSGTRLTVV.

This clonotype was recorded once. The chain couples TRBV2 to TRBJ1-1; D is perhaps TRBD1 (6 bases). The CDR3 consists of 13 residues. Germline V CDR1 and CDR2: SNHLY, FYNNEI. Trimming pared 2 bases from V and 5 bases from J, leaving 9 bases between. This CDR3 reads CASSETGRTEAFF. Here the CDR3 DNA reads TGTGCCAGCAGTGAAACAGGGCGGACTGAAGCTTTCTTT.

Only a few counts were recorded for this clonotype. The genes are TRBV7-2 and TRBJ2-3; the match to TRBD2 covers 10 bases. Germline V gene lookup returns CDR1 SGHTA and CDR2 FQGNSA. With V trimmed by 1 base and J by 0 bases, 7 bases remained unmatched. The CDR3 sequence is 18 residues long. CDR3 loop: CASSLVSGGRRSTDTQYF. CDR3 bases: TGTGCCAGCAGCTTAGTTAGCGGGGGGCGAAGGAGCACAGATACGCAGTATTTT.

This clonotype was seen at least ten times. This CDR3 is CSARPGTALSSYEQYF. CDR3 sequence (DNA): TGCAGTGCTAGACCCGGGACAGCTTTATCTTCCTACGAGCAGTACTTC. V gene TRBV20-1 combines with J gene TRBJ2-7; TRBD1 matches 7 bases. CDR3 length: 16 residues. Germline V gene data show CDR1 as DFQATT and CDR2 as SNEGSKA (reference sequence). J lost 1 base, V lost 2 bases, and 11 bases had no gene match.

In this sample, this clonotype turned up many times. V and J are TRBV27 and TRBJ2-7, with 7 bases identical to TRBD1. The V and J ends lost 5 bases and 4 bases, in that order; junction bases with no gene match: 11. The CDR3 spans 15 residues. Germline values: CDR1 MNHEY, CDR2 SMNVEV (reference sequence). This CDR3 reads CASSKRQGSGYEQYF. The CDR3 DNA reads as TGTGCCAGCAGTAAACGACAGGGATCAGGGTACGAGCAGTACTTC.

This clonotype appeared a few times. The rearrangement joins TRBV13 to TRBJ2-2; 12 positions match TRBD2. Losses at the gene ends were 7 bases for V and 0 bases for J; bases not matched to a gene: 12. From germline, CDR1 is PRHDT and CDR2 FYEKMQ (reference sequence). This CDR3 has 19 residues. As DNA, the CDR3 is TGTGCCAGCACCACCAAGGCTAGCGGGAGGGGAACGAACACCGGGGAGCTGTTTTTT. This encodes CASTTKASGRGTNTGELFF.

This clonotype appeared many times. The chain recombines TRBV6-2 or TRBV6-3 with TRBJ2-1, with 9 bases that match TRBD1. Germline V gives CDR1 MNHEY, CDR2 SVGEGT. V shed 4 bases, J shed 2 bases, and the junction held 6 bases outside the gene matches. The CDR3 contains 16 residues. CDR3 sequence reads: CASSSAGTGPYNEQFF. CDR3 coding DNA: TGTGCCAGCAGTTCCGCCGGGACAGGGCCCTACAATGAGCAGTTCTTC.

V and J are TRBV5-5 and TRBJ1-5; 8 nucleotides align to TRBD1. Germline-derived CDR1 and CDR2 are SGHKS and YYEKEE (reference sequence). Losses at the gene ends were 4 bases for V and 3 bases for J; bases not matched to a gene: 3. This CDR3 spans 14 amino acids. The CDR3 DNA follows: TGTGCCAGCAGCGACAGGGGCCCCAATCAGCCCCAGCATTTT. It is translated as CASSDRGPNQPQHF.

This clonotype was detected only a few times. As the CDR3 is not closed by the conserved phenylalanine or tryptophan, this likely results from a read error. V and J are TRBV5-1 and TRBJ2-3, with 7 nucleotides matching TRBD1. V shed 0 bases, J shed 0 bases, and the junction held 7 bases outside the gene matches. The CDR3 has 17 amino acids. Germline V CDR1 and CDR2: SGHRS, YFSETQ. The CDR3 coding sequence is TGCGCCAGCAGCTTGGTTAACCCGGGACAGAGCACAGATACGCAGTATCTT. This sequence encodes CASSLVNPGQSTDTQYL.

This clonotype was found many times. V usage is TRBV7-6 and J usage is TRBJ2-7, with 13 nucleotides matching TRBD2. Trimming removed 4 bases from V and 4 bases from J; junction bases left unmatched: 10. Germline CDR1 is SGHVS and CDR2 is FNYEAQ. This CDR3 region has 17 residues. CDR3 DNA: TGTGCCAGCAGCTATGGTGGATCGACTAGCGGGAGGTACGAGCAGTACTTC. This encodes CASSYGGSTSGRYEQYF.

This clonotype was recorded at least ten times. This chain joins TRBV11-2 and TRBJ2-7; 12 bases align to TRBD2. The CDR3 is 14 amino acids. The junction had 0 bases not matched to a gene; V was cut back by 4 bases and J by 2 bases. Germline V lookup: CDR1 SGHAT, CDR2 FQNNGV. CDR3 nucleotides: TGTGCCAGCAGCTGGACTAGCGGGACCTACGAGCAGTACTTC. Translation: CASSWTSGTYEQYF.

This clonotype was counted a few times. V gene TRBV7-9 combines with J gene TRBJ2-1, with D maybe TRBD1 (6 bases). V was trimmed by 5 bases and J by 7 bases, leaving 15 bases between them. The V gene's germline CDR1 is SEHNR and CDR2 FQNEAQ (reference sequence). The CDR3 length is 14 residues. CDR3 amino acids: CASSAQGEGNEQFF. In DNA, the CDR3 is TGTGCCAGCAGCGCACAGGGTGAGGGAAATGAGCAGTTCTTC.

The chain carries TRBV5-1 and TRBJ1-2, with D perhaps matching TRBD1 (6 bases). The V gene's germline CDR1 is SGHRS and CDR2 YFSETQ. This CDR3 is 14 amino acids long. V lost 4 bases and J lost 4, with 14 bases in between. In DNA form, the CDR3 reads TGCGCCAGCAGCCCCAAGGGGGAATTCTATGGCTACACCTTC. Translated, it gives CASSPKGEFYGYTF. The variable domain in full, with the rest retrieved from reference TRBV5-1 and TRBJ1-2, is KAGVTQTPRYLIKTRGQQVTLSCSPISGHRSVSWYQQTPGQGLQFLFEYFSETQRNKGNFPGRFSGRQFSNSRSEMNVSTLELGDSALYLCASSPKGEFYGYTFGSGTRLTVV.

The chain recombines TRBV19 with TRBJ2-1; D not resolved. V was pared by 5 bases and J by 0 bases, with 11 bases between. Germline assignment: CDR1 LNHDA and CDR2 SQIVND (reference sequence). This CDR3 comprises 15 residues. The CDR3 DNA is TGTGCCAGTAGTCCCTCGGCTTTCTCCTACAATGAGCAGTTCTTC. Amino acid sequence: CASSPSAFSYNEQFF.

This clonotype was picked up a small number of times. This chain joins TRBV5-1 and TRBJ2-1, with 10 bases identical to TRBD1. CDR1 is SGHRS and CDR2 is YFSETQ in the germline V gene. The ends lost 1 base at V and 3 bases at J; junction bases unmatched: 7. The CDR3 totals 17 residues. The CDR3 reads CASSLLGTGADYNEQFF. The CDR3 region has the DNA TGCGCCAGCAGCTTGCTGGGGACAGGGGCGGACTACAATGAGCAGTTCTTC. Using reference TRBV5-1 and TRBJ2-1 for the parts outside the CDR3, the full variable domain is KAGVTQTPRYLIKTRGQQVTLSCSPISGHRSVSWYQQTPGQGLQFLFEYFSETQRNKGNFPGRFSGRQFSNSRSEMNVSTLELGDSALYLCASSLLGTGADYNEQFFGPGTRLTVL.

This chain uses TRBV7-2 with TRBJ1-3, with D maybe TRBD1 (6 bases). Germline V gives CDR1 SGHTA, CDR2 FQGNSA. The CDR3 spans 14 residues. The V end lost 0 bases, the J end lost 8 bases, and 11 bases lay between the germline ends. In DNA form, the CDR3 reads TGTGCCAGCAGCTTAGCGCAGGGGACACACACCATATATTTT. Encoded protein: CASSLAQGTHTIYF.

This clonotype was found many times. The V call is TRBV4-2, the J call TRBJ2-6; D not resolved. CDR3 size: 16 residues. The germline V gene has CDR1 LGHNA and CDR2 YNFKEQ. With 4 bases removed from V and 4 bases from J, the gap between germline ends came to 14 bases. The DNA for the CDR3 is TGTGCCAGCAGCCCCCCAGGCAGTCCCGGGGCCAACGTCCTGACTTTC. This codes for CASSPPGSPGANVLTF.

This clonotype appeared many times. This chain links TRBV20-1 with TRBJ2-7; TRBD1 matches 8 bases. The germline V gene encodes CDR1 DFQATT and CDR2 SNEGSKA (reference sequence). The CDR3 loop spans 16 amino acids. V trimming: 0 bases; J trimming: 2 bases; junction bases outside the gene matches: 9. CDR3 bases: TGCAGTGCTAGAGATCCCGGGGGACAGGAGACCTACGAGCAGTACTTC. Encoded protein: CSARDPGGQETYEQYF.

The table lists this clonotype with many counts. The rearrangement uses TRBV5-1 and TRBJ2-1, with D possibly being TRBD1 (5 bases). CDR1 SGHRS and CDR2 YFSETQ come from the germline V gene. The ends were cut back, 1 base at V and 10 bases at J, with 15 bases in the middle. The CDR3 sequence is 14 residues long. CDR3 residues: CASSLRPQGREQFF. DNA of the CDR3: TGCGCCAGCAGCTTGCGGCCGCAGGGTAGGGAGCAGTTCTTC.

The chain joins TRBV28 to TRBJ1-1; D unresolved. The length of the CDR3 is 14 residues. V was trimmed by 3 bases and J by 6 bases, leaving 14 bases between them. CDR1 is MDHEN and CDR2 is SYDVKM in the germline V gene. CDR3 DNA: TGTGCCAGCAGTTTTAATGGGATCCCCGCTGAAGCTTTCTTT. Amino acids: CASSFNGIPAEAFF.

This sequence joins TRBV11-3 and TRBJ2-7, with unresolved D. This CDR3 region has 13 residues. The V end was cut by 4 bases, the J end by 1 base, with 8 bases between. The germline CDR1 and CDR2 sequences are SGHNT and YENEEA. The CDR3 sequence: CASSSGPSYEQYF. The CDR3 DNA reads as TGTGCCAGCAGCTCCGGGCCATCCTACGAGCAGTACTTC. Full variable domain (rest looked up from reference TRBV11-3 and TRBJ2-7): EAGVVQSPRYKIIEKKQPVAFWCNPISGHNTLYWYLQNLGQGPELLIRYENEEAVDDSQLPKDRFSAERLKGVDSTLKIQPAELGDSAVYLCASSSGPSYEQYFGPGTRLTVT.

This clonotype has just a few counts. DNA for the CDR3: TGTGCCAGCAGCCTCCGACAGGTGAATTCACCCCTCCACTTT. Translated: CASSLRQVNSPLHF. This chain connects TRBV7-3 to TRBJ1-6; D is perhaps TRBD1 (6 bases). This CDR3 region has 14 residues. The V end lost 5 bases, the J end lost 7 bases, and 12 bases lay between the germline ends. Per germline, CDR1 SGHTA and CDR2 FQGTGA.

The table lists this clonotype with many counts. In DNA form, the CDR3 reads TGTGCCAGCAAATACAGTCACACTGAAGCTTTCTTT. It encodes CASKYSHTEAFF. The genes are TRBV6-2 or TRBV6-3 and TRBJ1-1, with D unclear. CDR3 length equals 12 residues. Germline V lookup: CDR1 MNHEY, CDR2 SVGEGT. V was shortened by 7 bases and J by 3 bases, with 9 bases between the two germline ends.

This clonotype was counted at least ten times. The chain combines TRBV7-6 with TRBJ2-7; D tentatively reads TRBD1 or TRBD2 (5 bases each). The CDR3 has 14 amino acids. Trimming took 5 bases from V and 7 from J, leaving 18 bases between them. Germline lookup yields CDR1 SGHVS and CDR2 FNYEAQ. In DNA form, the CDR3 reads TGTGCCAGCAGCCCTCCGGGACCAGGTCCGGAGCAGTACTTC. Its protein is CASSPPGPGPEQYF.

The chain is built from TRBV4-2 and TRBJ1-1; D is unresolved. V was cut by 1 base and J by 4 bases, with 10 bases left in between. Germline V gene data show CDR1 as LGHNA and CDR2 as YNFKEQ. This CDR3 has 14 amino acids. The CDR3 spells CASSQGEYGTEAFF. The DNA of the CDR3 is TGTGCCAGCAGCCAAGGGGAGTACGGCACTGAAGCTTTCTTT.

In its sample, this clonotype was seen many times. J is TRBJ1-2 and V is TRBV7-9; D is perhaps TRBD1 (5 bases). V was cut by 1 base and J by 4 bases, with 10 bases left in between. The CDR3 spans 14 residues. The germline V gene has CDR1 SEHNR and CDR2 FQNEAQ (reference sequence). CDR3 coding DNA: TGTGCCAGCAGCTTAGAGGGGCTCGGCTATGGCTACACCTTC. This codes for CASSLEGLGYGYTF.

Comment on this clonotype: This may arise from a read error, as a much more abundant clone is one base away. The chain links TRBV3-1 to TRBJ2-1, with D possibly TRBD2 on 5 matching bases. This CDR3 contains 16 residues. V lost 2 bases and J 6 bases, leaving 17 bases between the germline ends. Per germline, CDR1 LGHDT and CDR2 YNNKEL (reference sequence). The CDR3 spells CASSQPGGGCGNEQFF. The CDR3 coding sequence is TGTGCCAGCAGCCAACCTGGAGGTGGGTGCGGCAATGAGCAGTTCTTC.